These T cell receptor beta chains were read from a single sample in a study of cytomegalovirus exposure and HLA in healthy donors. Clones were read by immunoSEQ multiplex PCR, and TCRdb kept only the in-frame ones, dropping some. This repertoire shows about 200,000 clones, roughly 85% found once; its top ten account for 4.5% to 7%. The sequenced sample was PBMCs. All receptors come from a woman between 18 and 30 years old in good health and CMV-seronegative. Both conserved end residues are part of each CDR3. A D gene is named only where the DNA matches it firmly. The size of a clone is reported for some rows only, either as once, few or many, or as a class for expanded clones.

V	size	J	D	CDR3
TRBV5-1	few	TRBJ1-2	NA	CASSLDRPDGYTF
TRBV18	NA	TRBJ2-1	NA	CASSPFGSMGGHEQFF
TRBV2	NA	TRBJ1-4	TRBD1	CASSERQGPNEKLFF
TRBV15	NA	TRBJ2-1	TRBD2	CATSREGLAINEQFF
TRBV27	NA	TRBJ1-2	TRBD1	CASSTADRGDYGYTF
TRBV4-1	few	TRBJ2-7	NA	CASSQEPREYEQYF
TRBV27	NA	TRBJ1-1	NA	CASIPWGTGNTEAFF
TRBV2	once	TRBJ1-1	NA	CASRRSEAFF
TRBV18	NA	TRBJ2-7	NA	CASSPDSSSYEQYF
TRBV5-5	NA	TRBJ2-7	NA	CASSLAPKTYEQYF
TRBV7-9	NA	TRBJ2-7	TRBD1	CASSSDRGGSEQYF
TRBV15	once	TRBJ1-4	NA	CATSRDPIGGTNEKLFF
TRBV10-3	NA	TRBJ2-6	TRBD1	CAITPGQGGANVLTF
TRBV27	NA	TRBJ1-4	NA	CASSLGKGNEKLFF